This TCR beta chain was profiled in a study of cytomegalovirus exposure and HLA in healthy donors. Concerning this clone: The antigen is not known.

CDR3 length: 16 residues. With 6 bases clipped from V and 5 bases from J, the junction kept 15 bases outside the gene matches. CDR1 and CDR2 from the germline V gene are SNHLY and FYNNEI. Study-wide results and caveats: The investigators catalogued 150 or so TCR beta chains as cytomegalovirus-associated.

60 Vbeta and 13 Jbeta primers were used in PCR. The assay was immunoSEQ multiplex PCR, and TCRdb's table has in-frame clones only and misses some. This repertoire shows 150,000 to 200,000 clones, 77% found once; its top ten account for about 1.5%. This sequence was found in a woman between 25 and 40 years old in good health and CMV-seronegative. The rearrangement joins TRBV2 to TRBJ2-5; TRBD1 aligns across 7 bases. What was sequenced was PBMCs. The CDR3 nucleotides are TGTGCCAGCAGCAGATCCGGGACAGTAATGATCGAGACCCAGTACTTC. Amino acids: CASSRSGTVMIETQYF.